Presented here are 21 T cell receptor beta chains from one specimen sequenced in a study of blood T cell repertoires in COVID-19. TCRdb's copy holds only in-frame clones and misses some; the assay was immunoSEQ multiplex PCR. The profile shows about 240,000 clones, 70% to 90% of them singletons. Sequencing used peripheral blood. Every receptor here comes from a woman in her 70s with active or convalescent COVID-19.

This chain uses TRBV18 with TRBJ1-6; 9 bases are shared with TRBD1. Germline V lookup: CDR1 KGHSH, CDR2 LQKENI. The V segment lost 2 bases and the J segment 7 bases; nucleotides outside the gene matches: 6. CDR3 length: 16 residues. The DNA of the CDR3 is TGTGCCAGCTCACCAACACAGGGGGCCATAAATTCACCCCTCCACTTT. This gives the protein CASSPTQGAINSPLHF.

The genes are TRBV7-2 and TRBJ2-3; tentatively, D is TRBD1 (5 bases). The germline V gene encodes CDR1 SGHTA and CDR2 FQGNSA. This CDR3 has 14 amino acids. Trimming removed 1 base at V and 4 bases at J, with 9 bases between. CDR3 in DNA: TGTGCCAGCAGCTTAGGGGGCCCGGCAGATACGCAGTATTTT. It encodes CASSLGGPADTQYF.

This chain connects TRBV5-1 to TRBJ1-6, with 7 bases that match TRBD1. V shed 8 bases, J shed 9 bases, and the junction held 8 bases outside the gene matches. CDR1 and CDR2 (germline): SGHRS, YFSETQ. The CDR3 spans 13 residues. CDR3 protein: CASYDREGSPLHF. CDR3 DNA sequence: TGCGCCAGTTACGACAGGGAAGGTTCACCCCTCCACTTT.

V is TRBV18 and J is TRBJ1-3; D ambiguous. Trimming shortened V by 0 bases and J by 0 bases, and 6 bases separated the two germline ends. CDR1 and CDR2 (germline): KGHSH, LQKENI. The CDR3 has 15 amino acids. The CDR3 region is CASSPPAGSGNTIYF. CDR3 in DNA: TGTGCCAGCTCACCACCGGCAGGCTCTGGAAACACCATATATTTT.

V usage is TRBV7-7 and J usage is TRBJ2-7, with a weak D call TRBD1 (6 bases). The CDR3 is made up of 12 amino acids. The germline gives CDR1 SSHAT, CDR2 FNYEAQ (reference sequence). Trimming shortened V by 4 bases and J by 6 bases, and 10 bases separated the two germline ends. The CDR3 here is CASSSRGGEQYF. The CDR3 region has the DNA TGTGCCAGCAGCTCCCGAGGGGGCGAGCAGTACTTC.

The rearrangement links TRBV19 to TRBJ1-4, with unresolved D. The CDR3 has 13 amino acids. V was trimmed by 5 bases and J by 8 bases, leaving 12 bases between them. Per germline, CDR1 LNHDA and CDR2 SQIVND (reference sequence). The CDR3 spells CASSRAGGEKLFF. The CDR3 DNA reads as TGTGCCAGTAGTCGGGCAGGAGGAGAAAAACTGTTTTTT.

The gene calls are TRBV6-5 and TRBJ1-4; TRBD1 matches at 7 bases. The CDR3 runs to 15 residues. V was clipped by 6 bases and J by 4 bases; unmatched bases: 8. The V gene's germline CDR1 is MNHEY and CDR2 SVGAGI. CDR3 bases: TGTGCCAGCAGCCTCGGGACAGCAAGTAATGAAAAACTGTTTTTT. Translating it yields CASSLGTASNEKLFF.

Turning to this clone: The same CDR3 is also encoded by other DNA sequences in this sample. The J gene is TRBJ1-4, the V gene TRBV5-6; no reliable D call. Germline V gives CDR1 SGHDT, CDR2 YYEEEE. The CDR3 consists of 12 residues. V lost 2 bases and J 7 bases, leaving 6 bases between the germline ends. The CDR3 region has the DNA TGTGCCAGCAGCTTAACGGGTGAAAAACTGTTTTTT. As protein: CASSLTGEKLFF.

This clone was counted once. The CDR3 loop reads CASSVGGRGPTGELFF. CDR3 nucleotides: TGTGCCAGCAGCGTAGGGGGGCGCGGTCCCACCGGGGAGCTGTTTTTT. The V call is TRBV9, the J call TRBJ2-2; maybe TRBD1 (6 bases). The ends were cut back, 0 bases at V and 4 bases at J, with 13 bases in the middle. This CDR3 contains 16 residues. CDR1 and CDR2 (germline): SGDLS, YYNGEE.

This rearrangement joins TRBV5-1 to TRBJ2-2, with D tentatively TRBD2 (7 bases). V was pared by 3 bases and J by 0 bases, with 15 bases between. The CDR3 is 17 residues long. From germline, CDR1 is SGHRS and CDR2 YFSETQ. The CDR3 protein is CASSSWGGAANTGELFF. CDR3 in DNA: TGCGCCAGCAGCTCCTGGGGGGGGGCAGCGAACACCGGGGAGCTGTTTTTT.

The chain combines TRBV4-1 with TRBJ2-7, with TRBD1 identical over 11 bases. This CDR3 spans 15 amino acids. CDR1 and CDR2 from the germline V gene are MGHRA and YSYEKL. V lost 1 base and J lost 5; bases outside the gene matches: 4. The CDR3 here is CASSQARTGGHEQYF. The CDR3 DNA sequence: TGCGCCAGCAGCCAAGCCCGGACAGGGGGCCACGAGCAGTACTTC.

This clone showed up just a few times. V is TRBV7-2 and J is TRBJ1-2, with TRBD1 matching over 7 bases. Germline-derived CDR1 and CDR2 are SGHTA and FQGNSA. The CDR3 spans 12 residues. Trimming cost V 5 bases and J 7 bases; bases outside gene matches: 4. CDR3 protein: CASSPNRGGYTF. DNA for the CDR3: TGTGCCAGCAGCCCGAACAGGGGTGGCTACACCTTC.

This clone was counted a single time. The chain employs TRBV27 and TRBJ1-2; D is undetermined. Trimming stripped 8 bases from V and 4 bases from J, with 11 bases between. The CDR3 extends over 12 amino acids. Germline V gene data show CDR1 as MNHEY and CDR2 as SMNVEV (reference sequence). CDR3 nucleotide sequence: TGTGCCAGCTCCAGCGGCCCCTATGGCTACACCTTC. Protein product: CASSSGPYGYTF.

The chain is built from TRBV27 and TRBJ1-6; no clear D. CDR1 and CDR2 from the germline V gene are MNHEY and SMNVEV (reference sequence). V lost 3 bases and J 0 bases, leaving 12 bases between the germline ends. The CDR3 is 17 residues long. The CDR3 sequence: CASSFRTASSYNSPLHF. CDR3 nucleotides: TGTGCCAGCAGTTTTAGAACCGCTAGCTCCTATAATTCACCCCTCCACTTT.

The gene calls are TRBV6-2 or TRBV6-3 and TRBJ2-4, with D perhaps matching TRBD1 (5 bases). Trimming removed 0 bases at V and 7 bases at J, with 7 bases between. Germline values: CDR1 MNHEY, CDR2 SVGEGT. The CDR3 totals 13 residues. CDR3 region: CASSYSAGNIQYF. In nucleotides, the CDR3 is TGTGCCAGCAGTTACTCAGCAGGGAACATTCAGTACTTC.

This sequence joins TRBV3-1 (or the pseudogene TRBV3-2) and TRBJ1-1, with 8 bases fitting TRBD1. The ends lost 4 bases at V and 5 bases at J; junction bases unmatched: 9. CDR3 length: 15 amino acids. The germline V gene encodes CDR1 LGHDT and CDR2 YNNKEL (reference sequence). CDR3 coding DNA: TGTGCCAGCAGCCGAAACACAGGGGGGGCGACTGAAGCTTTCTTT. Translating it yields CASSRNTGGATEAFF.

This clone was counted once. V usage is TRBV11-3 and J usage is TRBJ2-2; TRBD2 matches 8 bases. The CDR3 covers 17 residues. Germline V gives CDR1 SGHNT, CDR2 YENEEA. V dropped 1 base and J dropped 2; count of bases not matched to a gene: 6. The CDR3 DNA reads as TGTGCCAGCAGCTTAGCGGGGAGCGGGAGAAACACCGGGGAGCTGTTTTTT. Translation: CASSLAGSGRNTGELFF.

The chain uses TRBV18 and TRBJ1-2; no clear D. CDR1 is KGHSH and CDR2 is LQKENI in the germline V gene. The CDR3 is made up of 14 amino acids. Trimming shortened V by 2 bases and J by 4 bases, and 11 bases separated the two germline ends. CDR3 amino acids: CASSPIEQSYGYTF. The DNA of the CDR3 is TGTGCCAGCTCACCAATCGAACAAAGCTATGGCTACACCTTC.

The chain employs TRBV18 and TRBJ1-5; no clear D. With 4 bases removed from V and 2 bases from J, the gap between germline ends came to 9 bases. Germline lookup yields CDR1 KGHSH and CDR2 LQKENI. This CDR3 comprises 14 residues. The CDR3: CASSRREGNQPQHF. In DNA form, the CDR3 reads TGTGCCAGCTCACGACGCGAGGGCAATCAGCCCCAGCATTTT.

The V call is TRBV6-1, the J call TRBJ1-6; D might be TRBD1 (5 bases). CDR1 is MNHNS, CDR2 SASEGT, per germline. The CDR3 runs to 13 residues. Trimming took off 8 bases at V and 8 bases at J, with 13 bases between the two ends. The CDR3 coding sequence is TGTGCCAGCGCCGGGGGAACAGATTCACCCCTCCACTTT. Translated: CASAGGTDSPLHF.

The chain recombines TRBV18 with TRBJ1-1; 7 nucleotides agree with TRBD1. Trimming cost V 4 bases and J 1 base; bases outside gene matches: 6. This CDR3 contains 15 residues. The germline V gene encodes CDR1 KGHSH and CDR2 LQKENI. The CDR3 DNA follows: TGTGCCAGCTCACGTATGACAGGGCCGAACACTGAAGCTTTCTTT. This gives the protein CASSRMTGPNTEAFF.